The next 20 T cell receptor beta chains were all read from a single sample in a study of vaccination effects on CD4 cells after COVID-19. Sequencing used immunoSEQ multiplex PCR; TCRdb keeps in-frame clones, though not all of them. This table has some 23,000 clones, roughly four fifths appearing once. Which antigens these TCRs recognize remains unknown. The culture ran for nine to ten days, and then CD4+ T cells were isolated. The sequenced sample was CD4+ T cells from PBMCs cultured without peptide, obtained before COVID-19 vaccination. These TCRs come from a human donor who received a COVID-19 vaccine.

The gene calls are TRBV7-2 and TRBJ1-2, with 9 bases identical to TRBD1. This CDR3 spans 14 amino acids. From germline, CDR1 is SGHTA and CDR2 FQGNSA. J gave up 3 bases and V 6 bases, and 5 bases lay outside the gene matches. The CDR3 DNA sequence: TGTGCCAGCAGTCGCCGACAGGGGGACTATGGCTACACCTTC. This translates into CASSRRQGDYGYTF. Full variable domain (rest looked up from reference TRBV7-2 and TRBJ1-2): GAGVSQSPSNKVTEKGKDVELRCDPISGHTALYWYRQSLGQGLEFLIYFQGNSAPDKSGLPSDRFSAERTGGSVSTLTIQRTQQEDSAVYLCASSRRQGDYGYTFGSGTRLTVV.

The rearrangement joins TRBV30 to TRBJ1-2; D gene ambiguous. Germline V gene sequence: CDR1 GTSNPN, CDR2 SVGIG (reference sequence). CDR3 length equals 14 residues. V shed 3 bases and J shed 4 bases, with 15 bases lying between them. CDR3 coding DNA: TGTGCCTGGAGAGTAAAGGGAGTGGGCTATGGCTACACCTTC. Protein: CAWRVKGVGYGYTF.

This rearrangement joins TRBV3-1 (or the pseudogene TRBV3-2) to TRBJ1-2; D remains ambiguous. This CDR3 has 14 residues. The germline V gene has CDR1 LGHDT and CDR2 YNNKEL (reference sequence). V gave up 4 bases and J gave up 8 bases, with 17 bases separating them. This CDR3 reads CASSRTRRQDGYTF. CDR3 coding DNA: TGTGCCAGCAGCCGCACCCGGCGGCAGGACGGCTACACCTTC.

This chain links TRBV11-2 with TRBJ2-4, with D perhaps matching TRBD2 (5 bases). CDR3 length equals 18 residues. The germline V and J ends were trimmed by 1 base and 6 bases, with 22 bases remaining between them. CDR1 and CDR2 from the germline V gene are SGHAT and FQNNGV. CDR3 DNA: TGTGCCAGCAGCTTAGTGAAGGGTTGGAGCCCCGGAGGAAACATTCAGTACTTC. This gives the protein CASSLVKGWSPGGNIQYF.

The V gene is TRBV4-3, the J gene TRBJ2-5; D remains ambiguous. V was cut by 0 bases and J by 9 bases, with 8 bases left in between. Germline V CDR1 and CDR2: LGHNA, YSLEER. The CDR3 loop spans 12 amino acids. CDR3 sequence: CASSQDKRAQYF. The CDR3 bases are TGCGCCAGCAGCCAAGATAAAAGGGCCCAGTACTTC.

The gene calls are TRBV18 and TRBJ2-2; the D is unclear. Germline values: CDR1 KGHSH, CDR2 LQKENI. The length of the CDR3 is 12 residues. V lost 2 bases, J lost 3 bases, and 1 base lay in between. The CDR3 sequence is CASSPDTGELFF. The CDR3, as DNA: TGTGCCAGCTCACCAGACACCGGGGAGCTGTTTTTT.

This chain connects TRBV11-2 to TRBJ2-7; D is undetermined. The germline CDR1 and CDR2 sequences are SGHAT and FQNNGV. CDR3 length equals 11 residues. Trimming left V 1 base short and J 4 bases short, with 2 bases between. CDR3 nucleotide sequence: TGTGCCAGCAGCTTAGTATACGAGCAGTACTTC. The encoded protein is CASSLVYEQYF.

This clone was seen a few times. The chain couples TRBV7-6 to TRBJ1-2; TRBD1 matches 9 bases. Germline trimming cut 5 bases from V and 6 bases from J; bases unmatched to any gene: 16. Per the germline V gene, CDR1 is SGHVS and CDR2 is FNYEAQ. The CDR3 sequence is 17 residues long. In DNA form, the CDR3 reads TGTGCCAGCAGCAGGGGACAGTCCGGGACAGGGAGAAATGGCTACACCTTC. Translation gives CASSRGQSGTGRNGYTF.

The V call is TRBV4-3, the J call TRBJ1-2; the D gene is possibly TRBD1 (5 bases). V lost 4 bases, J lost 3 bases, and 9 bases lay in between. The CDR3 spans 13 residues. Germline-derived CDR1 and CDR2 are LGHNA and YSLEER. The CDR3, as DNA: TGCGCCAGCAGCCCTAAAGGGGACTATGGCTACACCTTC. Its translation is CASSPKGDYGYTF.

The chain carries TRBV2 and TRBJ2-3; D is perhaps TRBD1 or TRBD2 (6 bases each). V lost 3 bases and J 4 bases, leaving 14 bases between the germline ends. CDR1 and CDR2 from the germline V gene are SNHLY and FYNNEI. CDR3 size: 15 residues. The CDR3 reads CASSDGGRPADTQYF. In nucleotides, the CDR3 is TGTGCCAGCAGTGATGGGGGGCGTCCGGCAGATACGCAGTATTTT. Variable domain in full (rest from reference TRBV2 and TRBJ2-3): EPEVTQTPSHQVTQMGQEVILRCVPISNHLYFYWYRQILGQKVEFLVSFYNNEISEKSEIFDDQFSVERPDGSNFTLKIRSTKLEDSAMYFCASSDGGRPADTQYFGPGTRLTVL.

This clone was seen just once. The chain has TRBV12-3 or TRBV12-4 and TRBJ2-3, with a possible D match to TRBD1 (6 bases). The V end was cut by 7 bases, the J end by 5 bases, with 10 bases between. This CDR3 spans 12 amino acids. The CDR3 sequence is CASMLGGDTQYF. Here the CDR3 DNA reads TGTGCCAGCATGTTAGGGGGAGATACGCAGTATTTT.

This clone appeared a few times. The chain uses TRBV28 and TRBJ1-5; tentative D call: TRBD1 (5 bases). The CDR3 totals 15 residues. Germline lookup yields CDR1 MDHEN and CDR2 SYDVKM. Trimming took off 5 bases at V and 1 base at J, with 12 bases between the two ends. As DNA, the CDR3 is TGTGCCAGCAGTGACCAGGGAGTGAGCAATCAGCCCCAGCATTTT. This gives the protein CASSDQGVSNQPQHF.

This chain uses TRBV7-9 with TRBJ1-3; perhaps TRBD1 as D (5 bases). The germline V gene has CDR1 SEHNR and CDR2 FQNEAQ (reference sequence). Trimming stripped 2 bases from V and 3 bases from J, with 14 bases between. CDR3 size: 16 residues. CDR3 bases: TGTGCCAGCAGCTTATATGGTGGGACCCTTGGAAACACCATATATTTT. Translated, it gives CASSLYGGTLGNTIYF.

The chain joins TRBV6-5 to TRBJ1-2; TRBD1 agrees at 8 bases. The CDR3 spans 15 residues. Germline lookup yields CDR1 MNHEY and CDR2 SVGAGI. The V and J ends lost 6 bases and 2 bases, in that order; junction bases with no gene match: 8. The chain's CDR3 is CASRTPTGGNYGYTF. CDR3 sequence (DNA): TGTGCCAGCAGGACCCCCACAGGGGGAAACTATGGCTACACCTTC.

This clone came up a few times. The chain recombines TRBV9 with TRBJ2-2; D gene ambiguous. Germline V gives CDR1 SGDLS, CDR2 YYNGEE. Trimming left V 4 bases short and J 8 bases short, with 9 bases between. The CDR3 loop spans 12 amino acids. The CDR3 DNA reads as TGTGCCAGCAGCTTCTTAGGTGGGGAGCTGTTTTTT. Translated, it gives CASSFLGGELFF.

The chain employs TRBV2 and TRBJ2-7; perhaps TRBD1 as D (5 bases). CDR3 length: 14 amino acids. Germline lookup yields CDR1 SNHLY and CDR2 FYNNEI. V gave up 4 bases and J gave up 8 bases, with 18 bases separating them. The DNA for the CDR3 is TGTGCCAGCAGTGCTCAGGGTCTGGGTACCAAGCAGTACTTC. This encodes CASSAQGLGTKQYF.

V and J are TRBV7-2 and TRBJ2-3; either TRBD1 or TRBD2 may fit D (6 bases each). Trimming stripped 7 bases from V and 5 bases from J, with 22 bases between. There are 16 residues in the CDR3. In germline, CDR1 is SGHTA, CDR2 FQGNSA. This chain's CDR3 is CASIPVGGIPLDTQYF. The DNA of the CDR3 is TGTGCCAGCATCCCGGTAGGGGGGATTCCCTTAGATACGCAGTATTTT.

V gene TRBV19 combines with J gene TRBJ2-7, with D uncertain. This CDR3 contains 15 residues. The V and J ends lost 4 bases and 5 bases respectively, with 18 bases between them. CDR1 LNHDA and CDR2 SQIVND come from the germline V gene (reference sequence). The CDR3 region is CASSTPGRPQDEQYF. DNA of the CDR3: TGTGCCAGTAGTACCCCCGGCAGGCCCCAAGACGAGCAGTACTTC.

The chain combines TRBV9 with TRBJ2-3, with 8 bases aligning to TRBD2. The V and J ends lost 0 bases and 3 bases, in that order; junction bases with no gene match: 3. CDR1 SGDLS and CDR2 YYNGEE come from the germline V gene. This CDR3 contains 15 residues. The DNA for the CDR3 is TGTGCCAGCAGCGTAGACAGCGGGAGAACAGATACGCAGTATTTT. Translation: CASSVDSGRTDTQYF. The whole variable domain, filled in from reference TRBV9 and TRBJ2-3, reads DSGVTQTPKHLITATGQRVTLRCSPRSGDLSVYWYQQSLDQGLQFLIQYYNGEERAKGNILERFSAQQFPDLHSELNLSSLELGDSALYFCASSVDSGRTDTQYFGPGTRLTVL.

Here the CDR3 DNA reads TGTGCCTGGAACATACTGAACACTGAAGCTTTCTTT. It specifies CAWNILNTEAFF. The chain carries TRBV30 and TRBJ1-1; D gene ambiguous. The CDR3 is 12 residues long. Trimming shortened V by 4 bases and J by 0 bases, and 6 bases separated the two germline ends. CDR1 and CDR2 from the germline V gene are GTSNPN and SVGIG (reference sequence).